This T cell receptor (beta chain) originates from a study of blood T cells in healthy people across ages. Regarding the study as a whole: Naive and antigen-experienced cells could not be conclusively compared, given unsorted PBMCs.

This clonotype was seen only a few times. What it binds is unknown. The CDR3 consists of 19 residues. V lost 5 bases and J lost 1; bases outside the gene matches: 16. The second PCR ran about 6 to 12 cycles with a sample-barcoded 5' primer and J-beta primers. TCRdb itself ran the 5' RACE reads through MiXCR, one entry per CDR3 protein. The sample has 800,000 or so distinct CDR3 sequences; 20% to 30% are singletons. These data were also reused for a study on T cells of mothers and their children.

Sequenced material: blood. V and J are TRBV12-3 or TRBV12-4 and TRBJ2-7; 11 bases are shared with TRBD1. The source is a boy aged 5-17 years in good health. Here the CDR3 reads CASSPSMRDRGIYSYEQYF. DNA for the CDR3: TGTGCCAGCAGTCCGTCTATGAGGGACAGGGGGATTTATTCCTACGAGCAGTACTTC.